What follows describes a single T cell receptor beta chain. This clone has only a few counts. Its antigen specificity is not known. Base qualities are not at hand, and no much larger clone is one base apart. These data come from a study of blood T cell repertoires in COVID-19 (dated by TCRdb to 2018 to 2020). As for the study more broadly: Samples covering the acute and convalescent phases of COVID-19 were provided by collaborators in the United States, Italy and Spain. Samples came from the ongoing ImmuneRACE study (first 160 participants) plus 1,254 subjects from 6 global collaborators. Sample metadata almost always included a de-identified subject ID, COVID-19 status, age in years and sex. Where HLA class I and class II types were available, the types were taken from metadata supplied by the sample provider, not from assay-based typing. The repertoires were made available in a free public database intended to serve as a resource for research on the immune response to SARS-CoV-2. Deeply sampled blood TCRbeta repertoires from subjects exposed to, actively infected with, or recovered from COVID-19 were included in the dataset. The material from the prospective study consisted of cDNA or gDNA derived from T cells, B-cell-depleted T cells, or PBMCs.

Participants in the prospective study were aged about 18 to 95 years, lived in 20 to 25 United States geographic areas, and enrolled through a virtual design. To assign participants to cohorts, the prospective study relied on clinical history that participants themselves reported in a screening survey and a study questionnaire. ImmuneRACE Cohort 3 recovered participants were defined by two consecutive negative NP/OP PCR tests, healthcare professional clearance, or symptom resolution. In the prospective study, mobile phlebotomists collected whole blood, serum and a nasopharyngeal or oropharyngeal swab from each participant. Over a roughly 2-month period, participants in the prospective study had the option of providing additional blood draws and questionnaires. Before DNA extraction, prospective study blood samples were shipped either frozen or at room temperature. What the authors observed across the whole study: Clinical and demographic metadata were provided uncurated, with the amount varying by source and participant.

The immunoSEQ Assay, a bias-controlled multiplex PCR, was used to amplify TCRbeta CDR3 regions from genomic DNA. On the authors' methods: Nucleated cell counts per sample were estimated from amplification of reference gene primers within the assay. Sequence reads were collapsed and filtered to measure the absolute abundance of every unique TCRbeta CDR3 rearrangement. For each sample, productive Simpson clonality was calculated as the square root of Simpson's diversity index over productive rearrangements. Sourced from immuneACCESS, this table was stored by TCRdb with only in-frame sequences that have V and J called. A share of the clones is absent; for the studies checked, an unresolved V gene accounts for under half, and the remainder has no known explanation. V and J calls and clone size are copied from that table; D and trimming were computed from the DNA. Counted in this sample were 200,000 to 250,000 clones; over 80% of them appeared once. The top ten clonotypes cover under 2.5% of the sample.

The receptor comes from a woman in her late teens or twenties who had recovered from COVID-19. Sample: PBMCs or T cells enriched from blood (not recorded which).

The CDR3 protein: CASSLGRGQDYFLTF. At the DNA level, the sequence is TGTGCCAGCAGCCTCGGTCGGGGACAGGACTATTTCCTGACTTTC. The chain uses TRBV28 and TRBJ2-6, and 8 junctional nucleotides match TRBD1. Compared with germline, V lacks 6 bases and J lacks 14 bases; bases without a gene match: 15. According to the germline V gene, CDR1 reads MDHEN and CDR2 reads SYDVKM. Inclusive of the bounding cysteine and phenylalanine, the CDR3 is 15 residues long. Only the CDR3 region is kept as DNA, spanning 45 bases read in frame from base 1.